The clone carrying this TCR beta chain occurred a few times. The table came from immunoSEQ multiplex PCR; TCRdb's copy has only in-frame clones and leaves some out. The table has approximately 52,000 clones, 75% to 90% seen once. The V gene lost 5 bases and the J gene lost 4 bases, with 15 bases spanning the gap. The CDR3 extends over 15 amino acids. Germline V gene sequence: CDR1 LNHDA, CDR2 SQIVND (reference sequence). This record belongs to a study of blood T cell repertoires in COVID-19. The receptor was derived from a man aged 55 to 69 with acute or convalescent COVID-19. This chain uses TRBV19 with TRBJ1-5; a possible D gene is TRBD1 (6 bases). The source material was peripheral blood. The CDR3 region is CASSLTNRVNQPQHF. In nucleotides, the CDR3 is TGTGCCAGTAGTCTCACTAACAGGGTGAATCAGCCCCAGCATTTT. Full variable domain (outside the CDR3, taken from reference TRBV19 and TRBJ1-5): DGGITQSPKYLFRKEGQNVTLSCEQNLNHDAMYWYRQDPGQGLRLIYYSQIVNDFQKGDIAEGYSVSREKKESFPLTVTSAQKNPTAFYLCASSLTNRVNQPQHFGDGTRLSIL.